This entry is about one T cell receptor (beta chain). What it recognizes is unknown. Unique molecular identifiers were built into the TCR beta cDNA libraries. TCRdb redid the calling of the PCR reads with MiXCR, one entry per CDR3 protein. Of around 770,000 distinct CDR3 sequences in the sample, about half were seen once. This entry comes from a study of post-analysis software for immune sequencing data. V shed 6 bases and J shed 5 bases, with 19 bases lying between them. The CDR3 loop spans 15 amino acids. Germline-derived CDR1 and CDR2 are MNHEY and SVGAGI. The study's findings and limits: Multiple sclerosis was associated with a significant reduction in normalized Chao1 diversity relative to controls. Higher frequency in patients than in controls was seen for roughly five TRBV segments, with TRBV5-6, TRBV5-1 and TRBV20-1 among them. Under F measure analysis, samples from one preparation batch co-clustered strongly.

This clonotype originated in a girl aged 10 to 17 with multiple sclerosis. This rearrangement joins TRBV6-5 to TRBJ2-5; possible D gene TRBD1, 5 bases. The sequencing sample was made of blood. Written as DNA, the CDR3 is TGTGCCAGCAGACGAAAGGGTTCAGGGCTGGAGACCCAGTACTTC. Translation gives CASRRKGSGLETQYF.